This TCR beta chain was obtained from a study of human T cells and chemical hapten exposure. Study at large: Patients, predominantly female, presented with alopecia areata, totalis or universalis. Mainly, slight library volume differences in the pool made TCR yields vary.

The time point: patch test 2, 6 weeks after DPC sensitization. Noted treatment: therapeutic diphenylcyclopropenone sensitization with weekly scalp DPC. Staff drew blood before applying each patch test. V was pared by 8 bases and J by 0 bases, with 2 bases of the junction left unmatched. The CDR3 spans 13 residues. CDR1 is SQVTM and CDR2 is ANQGSEA in the germline V gene. TCRdb independently ran MiXCR on the RACE reads; one entry per CDR3 protein. Among 89,000 or so distinct CDR3 sequences, more than 6.5% were seen once, and the ten largest hold 1.3%. This clonotype was detected many times. This TCR was recovered from a woman aged 25 to 45 with alopecia areata. Some clones in this sample may be carry-over from other donors' samples. Source: whole blood, taken in connection with sensitization to the hapten diphenylcyclopropenone (DPC). This chain uses TRBV29-1 with TRBJ2-3; 10 nucleotides match TRBD2. CDR3 amino acids: CSFSGGSTDTQYF. In DNA, the CDR3 is TGCAGCTTTAGCGGGGGGAGCACAGATACGCAGTATTTT.